These T cell receptor beta chains were read from a single sample in a study of blood T cell repertoires in COVID-19. Sequencing was performed with immunoSEQ multiplex PCR; in TCRdb, only in-frame clones are kept and a portion is missing. Altogether 240,000 or so clones are present, around four fifths being singletons, with the ten largest covering under 15%. The sample taken for sequencing was peripheral blood. These receptors all come from a woman aged 55-70 years with active or convalescent COVID-19. CDR3s include the opening cysteine and the closing phenylalanine or tryptophan. A D gene is named only where the DNA matches it firmly. A clone size is listed for some rows: how often the clone was seen (once, few, many), or a class if it is expanded.

v_gene	len	abundance	j_gene	d_gene	CDR3aa	CDR3nt
TRBV9	15	-	TRBJ2-5	-	CASSVSGGAKETQYF	TGTGCCAGCAGCGTAAGCGGCGGGGCAAAAGAGACCCAGTACTTC
TRBV7-9	12	once	TRBJ2-4	-	CASSLFCRGGYF	TGTGCCAGCAGCTTATTTTGTAGGGGAGGGTACTTC
TRBV7-2	16	-	TRBJ1-6	TRBD1	CASSSPGTGRNSPLHF	TGTGCCAGCAGCTCCCCCGGGACAGGGAGGAATTCACCCCTCCACTTT
TRBV3-1/TRBV3-2	15	-	TRBJ2-2	TRBD1	CASSPGTENTGELFF	TGTGCCAGCAGCCCCGGGACAGAGAACACCGGGGAGCTGTTTTTT
TRBV7-2	13	once	TRBJ2-1	-	CASSLAGGTEQFF	TGTGCCAGCAGCTTAGCGGGGGGAACTGAGCAGTTCTTC
TRBV7-4	17	-	TRBJ1-5	TRBD1	CASSAMIPDRDNQPQHF	TGTGCCAGCAGCGCTATGATTCCCGACAGGGACAATCAGCCCCAGCATTTT
TRBV6-5	15	-	TRBJ2-5	TRBD2	CASSSPTSGQETQYF	TGTGCCAGCAGTTCCCCGACTAGCGGGCAAGAGACCCAGTACTTC
TRBV5-1	16	few	TRBJ1-3	-	CASSLEVGAAGNTIYF	TGCGCCAGCAGCTTGGAGGTGGGGGCGGCTGGAAACACCATATATTTT
TRBV11-2	12	-	TRBJ2-7	-	CASSLVGYEQYF	TGTGCCAGCAGCTTAGTCGGCTACGAGCAGTACTTC
TRBV30	13	-	TRBJ1-5	-	CAWSWQGNQPQHF	TGTGCCTGGAGTTGGCAGGGCAATCAGCCCCAGCATTTT
TRBV6-5	15	-	TRBJ2-7	-	CASSYALGQGNEQYF	TGTGCCAGCAGTTACGCCCTCGGGCAGGGAAACGAGCAGTACTTC
TRBV5-1	12	-	TRBJ1-1	-	CASSIGGVEAFF	TGCGCCAGCAGCATAGGGGGGGTCGAGGCTTTCTTT
TRBV5-6	15	-	TRBJ1-1	-	CASSLVGRANTEAFF	TGTGCCAGCAGCTTGGTGGGCAGGGCGAACACTGAAGCTTTCTTT
TRBV29-1	12	-	TRBJ2-1	TRBD2	CSVGGRRNEQFF	TGCAGCGTTGGCGGGAGGCGAAATGAGCAGTTCTTC
TRBV15	16	-	TRBJ2-5	-	CATSRDTAPGQETQYF	TGTGCCACCAGCAGAGATACCGCCCCAGGACAAGAGACCCAGTACTTC
TRBV12-3/TRBV12-4	11	once	TRBJ2-7	-	CASSQIYEQYF	TGTGCCAGCAGCCAAATTTACGAGCAGTACTTC
TRBV6-5	15	-	TRBJ1-2	TRBD1	CASRPPDRPAYGYTF	TGTGCCAGCAGACCCCCGGACAGGCCCGCTTATGGCTACACCTTC
TRBV9	13	-	TRBJ2-3	TRBD1	CASSVGTGSTQYF	TGTGCCAGCAGCGTAGGGACAGGGAGTACGCAGTATTTT
TRBV30	16	-	TRBJ1-4	TRBD1	CAWSCGQGASNEKLFF	TGTGCCTGGAGTTGTGGACAGGGGGCGTCTAATGAAAAACTGTTTTTT
TRBV19	16	-	TRBJ2-5	TRBD1	CASSIDRTGERETQYF	TGTGCCAGTAGTATAGATAGGACAGGGGAGCGAGAGACCCAGTACTTC
TRBV4-3	16	-	TRBJ2-7	-	CASSQDVGQGGYEQYF	TGCGCCAGCAGCCAAGATGTCGGCCAGGGGGGCTACGAGCAGTACTTC
TRBV6-2/TRBV6-3	13	-	TRBJ1-1	-	CASSYFQGAEAFF	TGTGCCAGCAGTTACTTCCAGGGTGCTGAAGCTTTCTTT
TRBV19	13	-	TRBJ1-2	TRBD1	CASSPDDRDGYTF	TGTGCCAGTAGTCCCGATGACAGGGACGGCTACACCTTC
TRBV7-2	16	many	TRBJ2-1	TRBD2	CASSLWGGSSYNEQFF	TGTGCCAGCAGCTTATGGGGGGGGAGCTCCTACAATGAGCAGTTCTTC
TRBV30	16	-	TRBJ1-2	TRBD1	CAWSPQGPGRVYGYTF	TGTGCCTGGAGTCCACAGGGGCCCGGCCGGGTCTATGGCTACACCTTC
TRBV4-1	16	-	TRBJ2-7	-	CASSQASGTSSYEQYF	TGCGCCAGCAGCCAGGCCTCCGGGACATCCTCCTACGAGCAGTACTTC
TRBV19	14	-	TRBJ2-3	-	CASSKGPSTDTQYF	TGTGCCAGTAGTAAGGGGCCGAGCACAGATACGCAGTATTTT
TRBV7-9	15	-	TRBJ1-2	-	CASSLAASISYGYTF	TGTGCCAGCAGCTTAGCGGCCTCAATCAGCTATGGCTACACCTTC
TRBV3-1/TRBV3-2	15	-	TRBJ1-4	-	CASSQVRQGSEKLFF	TGTGCCAGCAGCCAAGTGCGGCAGGGATCTGAAAAACTGTTTTTT
TRBV5-8	13	-	TRBJ2-7	-	CASIRSGFYEQYF	TGTGCCAGCATCCGGTCAGGGTTCTACGAGCAGTACTTC
TRBV7-8	16	-	TRBJ1-6	-	CASSLVSAGDNSPLHF	TGTGCCAGCAGCTTAGTTTCGGCAGGGGACAATTCACCCCTCCACTTT
TRBV19	13	-	TRBJ2-3	-	CASSAYRADTQYF	TGTGCCAGTAGTGCCTACAGGGCTGATACGCAGTATTTT
TRBV30	12	-	TRBJ1-2	-	CAWSPGGGGYTF	TGTGCCTGGAGCCCAGGCGGGGGTGGCTACACCTTC
TRBV5-1	16	-	TRBJ1-6	-	CASSLVGGSYNSPLHF	TGCGCCAGCAGCTTGGTAGGGGGCTCCTATAATTCACCCCTCCACTTT
TRBV7-2	15	-	TRBJ1-4	-	CASSEQEGVNEKLFF	TGTGCCAGCAGCGAACAAGAGGGGGTTAATGAAAAACTGTTTTTT
TRBV5-1	16	-	TRBJ1-1	TRBD1	CASSRGTGVQNTEAFF	TGCGCCAGCAGTAGAGGGACAGGGGTCCAGAACACTGAAGCTTTCTTT
TRBV5-1	14	-	TRBJ1-1	-	CASSFGYRDTEAFF	TGCGCCAGCAGCTTTGGGTACAGGGACACTGAAGCTTTCTTT
TRBV30	13	few	TRBJ1-1	-	CAWTRGPLSEAFF	TGTGCCTGGACTAGGGGCCCTTTATCTGAAGCTTTCTTT
TRBV19	14	-	TRBJ2-7	-	CASSIDLATDEQYF	TGTGCCAGTAGTATAGATCTAGCCACGGACGAGCAGTACTTC
TRBV11-2	16	once	TRBJ1-1	-	CASSPATGRRDTEAFF	TGTGCCAGCAGCCCGGCCACAGGCCGCAGGGACACTGAAGCTTTCTTT
TRBV6-5	15	-	TRBJ1-2	TRBD1	CASGKNRGHRTGYTF	TGTGCCAGCGGGAAGAACAGGGGGCATAGGACTGGCTACACCTTC
TRBV7-9	16	-	TRBJ2-5	TRBD1	CASSPGDRDRQETQYF	TGTGCCAGCAGCCCAGGTGACAGGGATAGACAAGAGACCCAGTACTTC
TRBV3-1/TRBV3-2	15	once	TRBJ2-5	TRBD1	CASSRGTGRGETQYF	TGTGCCAGCAGCCGTGGGACAGGGAGGGGAGAGACCCAGTACTTC
TRBV2	16	-	TRBJ1-6	-	CASSDGESSYNSPLHF	TGTGCCAGCAGTGACGGGGAGAGCTCCTATAATTCACCCCTCCACTTT
TRBV6-6	15	-	TRBJ1-1	-	CASSYLQGMNTEAFF	TGTGCCAGCAGTTACCTACAGGGTATGAACACTGAAGCTTTCTTT
TRBV4-3	14	-	TRBJ1-2	-	CASSHPWEADGYTF	TGCGCCAGCAGCCACCCGTGGGAGGCGGATGGCTACACCTTC
TRBV2	14	-	TRBJ1-6	-	CASSGEGRNSPLHF	TGTGCCAGCAGTGGGGAGGGTCGCAATTCACCCCTCCACTTT
TRBV27	12	-	TRBJ1-2	TRBD1	CASSPGGWGYTF	TGTGCCAGCAGTCCAGGGGGTTGGGGCTACACCTTC
TRBV20-1	13	-	TRBJ1-5	TRBD1	CSASWQGDQPQHF	TGCAGTGCTAGTTGGCAGGGGGATCAGCCCCAGCATTTT
TRBV19	14	-	TRBJ1-2	TRBD1	CASSPGQGLYGYTF	TGTGCCAGTAGTCCTGGACAGGGGCTATACGGCTACACCTTC
TRBV19	15	-	TRBJ1-4	TRBD1	CASRSQGASNEKLFF	TGTGCCAGTAGGTCGCAGGGGGCCTCTAATGAAAAACTGTTTTTT
TRBV5-1	16	-	TRBJ2-3	TRBD2	CASSLAIAGVRDTQYF	TGCGCCAGCAGCTTGGCCATAGCGGGGGTACGGGATACGCAGTATTTT
TRBV9	17	-	TRBJ2-3	TRBD2	CASSVGGLAGGTDTQYF	TGTGCCAGCAGCGTGGGCGGACTAGCGGGGGGAACAGATACGCAGTATTTT